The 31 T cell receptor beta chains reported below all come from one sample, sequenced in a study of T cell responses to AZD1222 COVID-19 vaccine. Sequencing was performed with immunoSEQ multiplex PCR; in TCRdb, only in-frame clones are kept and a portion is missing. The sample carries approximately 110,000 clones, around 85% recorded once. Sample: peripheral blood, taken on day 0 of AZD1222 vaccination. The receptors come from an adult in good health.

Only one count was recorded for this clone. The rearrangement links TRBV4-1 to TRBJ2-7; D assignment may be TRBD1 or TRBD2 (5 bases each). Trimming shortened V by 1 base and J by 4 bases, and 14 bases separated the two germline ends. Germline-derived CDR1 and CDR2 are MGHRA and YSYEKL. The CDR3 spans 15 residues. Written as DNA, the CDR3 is TGCGCCAGCAGCCAAGTGGCAGGGAGAGTTTACGAGCAGTACTTC. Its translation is CASSQVAGRVYEQYF.

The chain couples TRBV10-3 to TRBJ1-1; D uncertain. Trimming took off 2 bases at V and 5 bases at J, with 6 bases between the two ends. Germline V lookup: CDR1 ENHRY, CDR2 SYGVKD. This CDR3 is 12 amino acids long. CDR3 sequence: CAISEGGTEAFF. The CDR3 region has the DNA TGTGCCATCAGTGAGGGAGGGACTGAAGCTTTCTTT.

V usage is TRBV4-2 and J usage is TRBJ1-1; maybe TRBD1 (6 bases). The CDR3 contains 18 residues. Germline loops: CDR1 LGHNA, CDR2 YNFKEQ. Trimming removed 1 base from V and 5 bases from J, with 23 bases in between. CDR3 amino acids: CASSQGKPTGGLTTEAFF. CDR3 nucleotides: TGTGCCAGCAGCCAAGGGAAGCCGACAGGAGGTCTGACAACTGAAGCTTTCTTT.

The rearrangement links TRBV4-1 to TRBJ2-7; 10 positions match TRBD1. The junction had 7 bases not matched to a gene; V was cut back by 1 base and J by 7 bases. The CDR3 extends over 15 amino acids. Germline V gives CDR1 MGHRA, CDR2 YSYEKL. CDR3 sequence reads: CASSQAGQGNQEQYF. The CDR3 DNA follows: TGCGCCAGCAGCCAAGCGGGACAGGGGAATCAGGAGCAGTACTTC.

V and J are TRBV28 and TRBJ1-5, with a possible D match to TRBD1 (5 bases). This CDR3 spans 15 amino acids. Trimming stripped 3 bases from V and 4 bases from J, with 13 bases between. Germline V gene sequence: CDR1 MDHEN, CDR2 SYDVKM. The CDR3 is CASSLRQGDNQPQHF. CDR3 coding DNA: TGTGCCAGCAGTTTGAGGCAGGGTGATAATCAGCCCCAGCATTTT.

In nucleotides, the CDR3 is TGTGCCAGTAGTATTCGACCGACACTCGACTTACGGCCAGGCTACGAGCAGTACTTC. Its translation: CASSIRPTLDLRPGYEQYF. The chain has TRBV19 and TRBJ2-7; no firm D call. V was clipped by 3 bases and J by 3 bases, with 27 bases between them. The CDR3 is 19 amino acids. Germline CDR1 and CDR2: LNHDA and SQIVND (reference sequence).

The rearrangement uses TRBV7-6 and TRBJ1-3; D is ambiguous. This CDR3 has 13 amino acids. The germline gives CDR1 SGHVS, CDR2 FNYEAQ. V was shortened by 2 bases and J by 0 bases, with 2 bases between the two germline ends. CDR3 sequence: CASSLFSGNTIYF. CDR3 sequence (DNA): TGTGCCAGCAGCTTATTCTCTGGAAACACCATATATTTT. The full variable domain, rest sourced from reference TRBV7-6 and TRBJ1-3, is GAGVSQSPRYKVTKRGQDVALRCDPISGHVSLYWYRQALGQGPEFLTYFNYEAQQDKSGLPNDRFSAERPEGSISTLTIQRTEQRDSAMYRCASSLFSGNTIYFGEGSWLTVV.

The CDR3 here is CASSASGGPTYEQYF. For the CDR3, the DNA is TGTGCCAGCAGCGCTAGCGGGGGCCCGACCTACGAGCAGTACTTC. The rearrangement joins TRBV9 to TRBJ2-7, with TRBD2 matching over 10 bases. CDR1 SGDLS and CDR2 YYNGEE come from the germline V gene. This CDR3 region has 15 residues. V trimming: 3 bases; J trimming: 2 bases; junction bases outside the gene matches: 5. Variable domain in full (rest from reference TRBV9 and TRBJ2-7): DSGVTQTPKHLITATGQRVTLRCSPRSGDLSVYWYQQSLDQGLQFLIQYYNGEERAKGNILERFSAQQFPDLHSELNLSSLELGDSALYFCASSASGGPTYEQYFGPGTRLTVT.

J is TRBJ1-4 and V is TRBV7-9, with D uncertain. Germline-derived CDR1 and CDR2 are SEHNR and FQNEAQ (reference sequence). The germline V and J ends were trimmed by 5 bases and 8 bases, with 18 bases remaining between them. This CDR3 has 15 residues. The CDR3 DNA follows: TGTGCCAGCAGCCTCCCACGTAGACTGGGGGAAAAACTGTTTTTT. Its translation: CASSLPRRLGEKLFF.

DNA of the CDR3: TGTGCCAGCAGCCAAGATGGGTCCCGGGCTGAAGCTTTCTTT. As protein: CASSQDGSRAEAFF. This chain connects TRBV3-1 (or the pseudogene TRBV3-2) to TRBJ1-1; D gene unclear. The CDR3 consists of 14 residues. Germline V gene lookup returns CDR1 LGHDT and CDR2 YNNKEL (reference sequence). V lost 0 bases, J lost 6 bases, and 11 bases lay in between.

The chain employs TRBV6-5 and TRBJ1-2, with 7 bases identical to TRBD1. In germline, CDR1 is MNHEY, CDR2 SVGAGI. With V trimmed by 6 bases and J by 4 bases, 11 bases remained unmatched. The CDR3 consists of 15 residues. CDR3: CASSPNPDRVYGYTF. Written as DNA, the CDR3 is TGTGCCAGCAGCCCGAACCCCGACAGGGTCTATGGCTACACCTTC.

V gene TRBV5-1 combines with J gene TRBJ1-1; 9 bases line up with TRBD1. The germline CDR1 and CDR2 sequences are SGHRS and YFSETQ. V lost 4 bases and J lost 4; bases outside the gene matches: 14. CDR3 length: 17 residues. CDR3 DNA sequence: TGCGCCAGCAGCCAACAACTACAGGGGGCCCCGGTCACTGAAGCTTTCTTT. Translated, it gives CASSQQLQGAPVTEAFF.

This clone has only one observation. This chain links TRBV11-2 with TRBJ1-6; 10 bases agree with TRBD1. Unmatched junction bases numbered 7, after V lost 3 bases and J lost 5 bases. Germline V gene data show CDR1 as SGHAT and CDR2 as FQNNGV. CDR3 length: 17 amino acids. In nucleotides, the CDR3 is TGTGCCAGCAGCTTTTCGGGACAGGGGTTCAATAATTCACCCCTCCACTTT. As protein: CASSFSGQGFNNSPLHF.

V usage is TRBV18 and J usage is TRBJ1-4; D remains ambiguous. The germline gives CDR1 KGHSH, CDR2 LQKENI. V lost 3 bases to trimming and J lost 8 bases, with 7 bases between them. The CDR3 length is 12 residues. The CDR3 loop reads CASSPATEKLFF. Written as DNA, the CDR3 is TGTGCCAGCTCACCGGCAACGGAAAAACTGTTTTTT.

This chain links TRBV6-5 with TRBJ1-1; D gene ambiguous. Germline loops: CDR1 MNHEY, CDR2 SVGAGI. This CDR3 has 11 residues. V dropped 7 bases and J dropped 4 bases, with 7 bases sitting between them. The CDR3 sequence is CASTWGTEAFF. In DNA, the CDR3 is TGTGCCAGCACCTGGGGCACTGAAGCTTTCTTT.

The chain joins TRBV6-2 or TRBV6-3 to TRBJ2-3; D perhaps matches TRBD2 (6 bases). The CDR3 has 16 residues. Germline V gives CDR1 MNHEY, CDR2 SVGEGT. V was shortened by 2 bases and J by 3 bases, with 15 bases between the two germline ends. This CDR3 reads CASSYGFGGGTDTQYF. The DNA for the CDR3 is TGTGCCAGCAGTTACGGATTCGGGGGTGGGACAGATACGCAGTATTTT.

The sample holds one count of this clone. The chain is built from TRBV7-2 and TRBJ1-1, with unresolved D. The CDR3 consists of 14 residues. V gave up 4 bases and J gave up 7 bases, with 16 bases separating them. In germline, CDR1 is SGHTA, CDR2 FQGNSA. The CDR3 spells CASSSRPKGGEAFF. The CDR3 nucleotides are TGTGCCAGCAGCTCAAGGCCAAAAGGCGGTGAAGCTTTCTTT.

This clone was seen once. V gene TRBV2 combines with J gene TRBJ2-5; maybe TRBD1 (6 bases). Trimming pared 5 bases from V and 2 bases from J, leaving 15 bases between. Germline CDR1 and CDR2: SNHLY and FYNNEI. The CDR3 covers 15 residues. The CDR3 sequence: CASSQQTGWQETQYF. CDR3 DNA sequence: TGTGCCAGCAGTCAACAGACAGGATGGCAAGAGACCCAGTACTTC.

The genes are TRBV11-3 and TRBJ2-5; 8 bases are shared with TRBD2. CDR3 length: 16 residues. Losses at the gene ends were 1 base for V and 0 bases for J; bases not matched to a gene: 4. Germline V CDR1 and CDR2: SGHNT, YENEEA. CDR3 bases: TGTGCCAGCAGCTTAGGGCTAGCGGGCCACCAAGAGACCCAGTACTTC. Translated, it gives CASSLGLAGHQETQYF. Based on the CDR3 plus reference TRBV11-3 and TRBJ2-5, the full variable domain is EAGVVQSPRYKIIEKKQPVAFWCNPISGHNTLYWYLQNLGQGPELLIRYENEEAVDDSQLPKDRFSAERLKGVDSTLKIQPAELGDSAVYLCASSLGLAGHQETQYFGPGTRLLVL.

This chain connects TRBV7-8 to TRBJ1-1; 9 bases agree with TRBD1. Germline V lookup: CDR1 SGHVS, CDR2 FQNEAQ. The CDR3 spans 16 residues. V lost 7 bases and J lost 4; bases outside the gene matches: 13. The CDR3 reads CASILPPGQGITEAFF. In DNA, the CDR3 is TGTGCCAGCATACTTCCGCCCGGACAGGGGATCACTGAAGCTTTCTTT.

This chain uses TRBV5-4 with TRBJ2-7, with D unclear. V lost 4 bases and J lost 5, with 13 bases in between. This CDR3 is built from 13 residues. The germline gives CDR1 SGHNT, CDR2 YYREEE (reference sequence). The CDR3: CASSRPTGDEQYF. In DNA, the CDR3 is TGTGCCAGCAGCCGACCCACGGGTGACGAGCAGTACTTC.

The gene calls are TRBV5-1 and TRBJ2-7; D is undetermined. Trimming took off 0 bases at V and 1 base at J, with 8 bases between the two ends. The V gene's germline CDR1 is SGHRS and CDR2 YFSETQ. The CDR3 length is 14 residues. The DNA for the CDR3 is TGCGCCAGCAGCTTGGTGTCTAGTTCCTACGAGCAGTACTTC. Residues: CASSLVSSSYEQYF.

CDR3 DNA sequence: TGTGCCAGCAGCCCCGAGACTAGTAAGGCCGGGGAGCTGTTTTTT. Translation: CASSPETSKAGELFF. The rearrangement links TRBV5-6 to TRBJ2-2; possible D gene TRBD2, 6 bases. The CDR3 contains 15 residues. Germline values: CDR1 SGHDT, CDR2 YYEEEE. The ends were cut back, 4 bases at V and 6 bases at J, with 16 bases in the middle.

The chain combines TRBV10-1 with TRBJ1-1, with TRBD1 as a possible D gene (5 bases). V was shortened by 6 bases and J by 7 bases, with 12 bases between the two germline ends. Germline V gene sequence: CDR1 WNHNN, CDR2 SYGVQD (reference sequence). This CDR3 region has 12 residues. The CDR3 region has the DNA TGCGCCAGCAGAGAGGGGCCCGTTGAAGCTTTCTTT. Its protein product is CASREGPVEAFF.

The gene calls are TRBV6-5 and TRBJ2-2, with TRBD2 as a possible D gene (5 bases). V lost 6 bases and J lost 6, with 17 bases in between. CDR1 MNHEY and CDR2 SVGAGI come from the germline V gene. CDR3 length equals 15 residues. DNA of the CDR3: TGTGCCAGCAGCCTCGCGTTGAGCGGTCCCGGGGAGCTGTTTTTT. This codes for CASSLALSGPGELFF.

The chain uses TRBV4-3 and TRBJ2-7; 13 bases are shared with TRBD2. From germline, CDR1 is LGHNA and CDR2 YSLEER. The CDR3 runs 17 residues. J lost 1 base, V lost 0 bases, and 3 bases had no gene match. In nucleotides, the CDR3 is TGCGCCAGCAGCCAAGATGGGACTAGCGGGGAGTCCTACGAGCAGTACTTC. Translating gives CASSQDGTSGESYEQYF.

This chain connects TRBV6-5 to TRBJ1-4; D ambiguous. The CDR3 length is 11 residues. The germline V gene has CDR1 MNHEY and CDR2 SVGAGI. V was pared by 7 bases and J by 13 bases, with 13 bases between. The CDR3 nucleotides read TGTGCCAGCACGTTCAGGAGTCGACTGTTTTTT. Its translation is CASTFRSRLFF.

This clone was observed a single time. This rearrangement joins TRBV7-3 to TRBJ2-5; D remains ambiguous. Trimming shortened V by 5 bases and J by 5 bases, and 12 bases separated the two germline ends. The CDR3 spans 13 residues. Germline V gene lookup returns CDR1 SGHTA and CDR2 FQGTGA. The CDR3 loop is CASSPFSRETQYF. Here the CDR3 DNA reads TGTGCCAGCAGCCCATTCTCCCGGGAGACCCAGTACTTC.

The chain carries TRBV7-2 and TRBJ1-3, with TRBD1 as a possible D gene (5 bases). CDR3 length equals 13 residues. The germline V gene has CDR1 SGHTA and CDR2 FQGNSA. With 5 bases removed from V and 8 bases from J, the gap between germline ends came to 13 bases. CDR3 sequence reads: CASSLGTKYTIYF. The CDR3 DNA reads TGTGCCAGCAGCCTTGGGACGAAATACACCATATATTTT.

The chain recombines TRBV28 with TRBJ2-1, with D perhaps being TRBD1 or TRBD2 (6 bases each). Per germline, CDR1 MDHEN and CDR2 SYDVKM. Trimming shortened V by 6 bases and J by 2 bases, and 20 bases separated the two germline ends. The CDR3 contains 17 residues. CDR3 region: CASRTHQGTGAYNEQFF. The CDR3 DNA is TGTGCCAGCAGAACCCATCAGGGGACGGGGGCCTACAATGAGCAGTTCTTC.

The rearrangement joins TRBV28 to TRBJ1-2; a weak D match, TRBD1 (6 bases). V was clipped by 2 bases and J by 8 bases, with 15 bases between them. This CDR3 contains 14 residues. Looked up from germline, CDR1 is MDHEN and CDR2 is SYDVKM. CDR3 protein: CASSLIGGRLGYTF. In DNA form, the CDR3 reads TGTGCCAGCAGTTTAATCGGGGGCCGGTTAGGCTACACCTTC.